This T cell receptor beta chain comes out of a study of cytomegalovirus exposure and HLA in healthy donors. Profiling relied on immunoSEQ multiplex PCR, and the TCRdb table lists in-frame clones only, not all of them. This table holds 200,000 or so clones, around 90% found once. Findings of the study overall: Published work reported that the classifier diagnosed cytomegalovirus status with high specificity and sensitivity. Subsequent analysis showed first-cohort TCR clusters tending to co-occur in more than 95 validation repertoires. The study flagged 150 to 200 TCR beta chains as cytomegalovirus-associated.

With regard to this clone: Its antigen is still unknown.

Germline trimming cut 2 bases from V and 4 bases from J; bases unmatched to any gene: 3. Germline V gives CDR1 SGHRS, CDR2 YFSETQ. The CDR3 covers 15 residues. Sequenced sample: PBMCs. The V gene is TRBV5-1, the J gene TRBJ2-7; 13 bases match TRBD2. The origin of this receptor is a young woman in good health and CMV-seronegative. CDR3 residues: CASSFGTSGIYEQYF. CDR3 coding DNA: TGCGCCAGCAGCTTTGGGACTAGCGGGATATACGAGCAGTACTTC.